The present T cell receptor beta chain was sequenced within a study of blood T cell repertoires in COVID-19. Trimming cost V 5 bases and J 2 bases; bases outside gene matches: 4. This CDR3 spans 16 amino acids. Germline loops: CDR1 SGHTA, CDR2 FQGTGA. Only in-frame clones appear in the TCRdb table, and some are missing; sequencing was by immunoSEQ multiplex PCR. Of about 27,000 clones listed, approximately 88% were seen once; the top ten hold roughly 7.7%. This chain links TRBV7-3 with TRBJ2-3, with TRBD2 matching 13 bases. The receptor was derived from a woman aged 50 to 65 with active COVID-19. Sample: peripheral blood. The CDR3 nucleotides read TGTGCCAGCAGCCCCGGACTAGCGGGGGTCACAGATACGCAGTATTTT. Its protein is CASSPGLAGVTDTQYF. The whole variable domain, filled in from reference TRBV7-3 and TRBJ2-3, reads GAGVSQTPSNKVTEKGKYVELRCDPISGHTALYWYRQSLGQGPEFLIYFQGTGAADDSGLPNDRFFAVRPEGSVSTLKIQRTERGDSAVYLCASSPGLAGVTDTQYFGPGTRLTVL.